These T cell receptor beta chains were read from a single sample in a study of T cell responses to AZD1222 COVID-19 vaccine. Sequenced by immunoSEQ multiplex PCR; TCRdb stores in-frame clones only, minus some. The sample has 100,000 or so clones, 80% to 95% seen once; the top ten hold around 1.7%. This specimen was peripheral blood, taken on day 0 of AZD1222 vaccination. The receptors stem from an adult in good health. CDR3s leave out the opening cysteine and the closing phenylalanine or tryptophan.

v_call | cdr3_aa
TRBV3-1/TRBV3-2 | ASSQDWGSSGNTIY
TRBV28 | ASSLPTGGNGYT
TRBV5-4 | ASSLDGLYNSPLH
TRBV28 | ASTSINEQF
TRBV24-1 | ATSDRGYTEAF
TRBV3-1/TRBV3-2 | ASSQAAAHNEQF
TRBV25-1 | ASSGFDRSNYGYT
TRBV24-1 | ATSDGVYNEQF
TRBV28 | ASTLRTSGTDTQY
TRBV15 | ATSTRDSEKLF
TRBV5-1 | ASSLAVSGNTIY
TRBV5-4 | ASSKEDPRGELF
TRBV9 | ASSVAGTSGRGELF
TRBV6-2/TRBV6-3 | ASSYGLGDQADTQY
TRBV4-1 | ASSHPGQVYEQY
TRBV30 | AWRWGQGLKNTEAF
TRBV28 | ASSSGDGEGSQPQH
TRBV28 | ASRAENYEQY
TRBV19 | ASSILGGHQPQH
TRBV6-1 | ASAGPRGTGELF
TRBV20-1 | SASRAGEGTGELF
TRBV11-2 | ASSLEVSKKNEKLF
TRBV4-2 | ASSQLRDVGYEQY
TRBV4-1 | ASSQGRLAGGHNQETQY
TRBV10-1 | ASSTGTGYLHEQF
TRBV6-1 | ASSELEGEASNEQF
TRBV28 | ASSPEISRTGKQY
TRBV6-4 | ASSDSMSSWGFRGGPPH
TRBV7-2 | ASTPMAGFENEQF
TRBV5-6 | ASSLRSRMGNTIY
TRBV6-1 | ASSEQAGESEKLF
TRBV2 | ASSSEQGAHQPQH
TRBV18 | ASSPTGIGEAF